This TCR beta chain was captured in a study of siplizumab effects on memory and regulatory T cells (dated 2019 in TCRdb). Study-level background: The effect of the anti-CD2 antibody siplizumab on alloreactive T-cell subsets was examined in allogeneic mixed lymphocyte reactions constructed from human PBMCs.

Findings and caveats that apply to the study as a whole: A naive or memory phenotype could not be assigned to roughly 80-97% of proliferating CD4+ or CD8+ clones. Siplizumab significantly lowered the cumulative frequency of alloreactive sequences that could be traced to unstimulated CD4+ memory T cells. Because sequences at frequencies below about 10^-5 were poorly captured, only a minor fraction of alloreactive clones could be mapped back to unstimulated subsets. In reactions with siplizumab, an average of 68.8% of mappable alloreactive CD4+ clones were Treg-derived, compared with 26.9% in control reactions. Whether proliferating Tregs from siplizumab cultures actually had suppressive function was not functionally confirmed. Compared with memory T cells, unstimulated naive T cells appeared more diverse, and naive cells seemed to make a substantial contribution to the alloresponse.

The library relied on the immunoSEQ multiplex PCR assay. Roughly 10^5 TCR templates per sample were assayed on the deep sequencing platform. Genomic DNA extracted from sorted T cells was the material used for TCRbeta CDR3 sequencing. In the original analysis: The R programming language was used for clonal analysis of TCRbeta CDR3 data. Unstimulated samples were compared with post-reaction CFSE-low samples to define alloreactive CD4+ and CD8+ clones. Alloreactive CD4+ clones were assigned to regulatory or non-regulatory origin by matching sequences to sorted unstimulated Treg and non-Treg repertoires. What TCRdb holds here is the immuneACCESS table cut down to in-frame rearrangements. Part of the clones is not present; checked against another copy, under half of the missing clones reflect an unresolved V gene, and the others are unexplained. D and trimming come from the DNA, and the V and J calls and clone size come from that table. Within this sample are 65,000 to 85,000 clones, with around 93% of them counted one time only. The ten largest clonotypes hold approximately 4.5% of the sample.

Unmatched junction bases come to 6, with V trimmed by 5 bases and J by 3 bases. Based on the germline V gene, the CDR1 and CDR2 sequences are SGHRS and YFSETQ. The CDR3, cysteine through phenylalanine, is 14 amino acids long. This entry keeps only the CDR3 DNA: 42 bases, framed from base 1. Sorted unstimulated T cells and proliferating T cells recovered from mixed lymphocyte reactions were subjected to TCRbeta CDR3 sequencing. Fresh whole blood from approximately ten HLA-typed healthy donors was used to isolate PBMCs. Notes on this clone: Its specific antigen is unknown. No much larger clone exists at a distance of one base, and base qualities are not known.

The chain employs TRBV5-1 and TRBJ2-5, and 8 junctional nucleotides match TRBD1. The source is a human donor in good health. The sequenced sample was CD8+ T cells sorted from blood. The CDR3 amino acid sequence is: CASSRPTGEETQYF. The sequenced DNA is TGCGCCAGCAGTCGCCCGACAGGGGAAGAGACCCAGTACTTC.